This T cell receptor (beta chain) was identified during a study of early T cells in non-severe SARS-CoV-2 infection. This clonotype occurred a few times. Antigen unknown. Overall study results and limits: Database matching using VDJdb favored anti-spike CD8 responses, with private and CD4 specificities left missing.

The TCR library protocol attached unique molecular identifiers to the individual cDNA molecules. One entry per CDR3 protein results from TCRdb running MiXCR on the 5' RACE reads. The sample has 55,000 to 70,000 distinct CDR3 sequences, around 6% seen once. The CDR3 is 14 residues long. Trimming pared 5 bases from V and 1 base from J, leaving 14 bases between. CDR1 and CDR2 (germline): DFQATT, SNEGSKA (reference sequence). This chain uses TRBV20-1 with TRBJ1-1; D not resolved. The receptor was derived from an adult who was a healthcare worker with PCR-confirmed SARS-CoV-2 infection or an uninfected control (not recorded which). The sample consisted of whole blood. Written as DNA, the CDR3 is TGCAGTGCTGCGGGTCTCCAGGCGAACACTGAAGCTTTCTTT. It encodes CSAAGLQANTEAFF.